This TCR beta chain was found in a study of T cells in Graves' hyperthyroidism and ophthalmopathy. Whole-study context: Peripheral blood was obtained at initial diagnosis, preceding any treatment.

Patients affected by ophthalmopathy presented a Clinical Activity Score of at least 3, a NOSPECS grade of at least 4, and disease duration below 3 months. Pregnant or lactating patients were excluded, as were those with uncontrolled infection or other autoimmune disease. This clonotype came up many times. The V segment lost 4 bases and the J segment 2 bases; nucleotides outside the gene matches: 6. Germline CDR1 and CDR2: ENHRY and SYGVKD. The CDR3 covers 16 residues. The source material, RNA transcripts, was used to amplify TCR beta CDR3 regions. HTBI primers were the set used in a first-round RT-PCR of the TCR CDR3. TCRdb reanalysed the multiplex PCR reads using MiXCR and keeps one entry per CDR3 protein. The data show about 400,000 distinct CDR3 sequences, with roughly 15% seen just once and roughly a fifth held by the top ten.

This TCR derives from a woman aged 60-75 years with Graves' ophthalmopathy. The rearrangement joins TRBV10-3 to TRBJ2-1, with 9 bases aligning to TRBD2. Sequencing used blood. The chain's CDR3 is CAISGGGLAAYNEQFF. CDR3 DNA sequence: TGTGCCATCAGTGGGGGGGGACTAGCTGCCTACAATGAGCAGTTCTTC.